This passage covers 16 T cell receptor beta chains from one sample sequenced in a study of early T cells in non-severe SARS-CoV-2 infection. Using its own MiXCR run on the 5' RACE reads, TCRdb lists one record per CDR3 protein. The table shows under 60,000 distinct CDR3 sequences, with 9.4% occurring only once. The sequencing used whole blood, collected at baseline. Receptors were obtained from an adult who was a healthcare worker with PCR-confirmed SARS-CoV-2 infection or an uninfected control (not recorded which).

The V and J genes are TRBV5-4 and TRBJ1-6; 10 bases are shared with TRBD1. Per germline, CDR1 SGHNT and CDR2 YYREEE (reference sequence). There are 14 residues in the CDR3. J lost 7 bases, V lost 3 bases, and 1 base had no gene match. CDR3 residues: CASSWDRGNSPLHF. The DNA for the CDR3 is TGTGCCAGCAGCTGGGACAGGGGAAATTCACCCCTCCACTTT. The variable domain in full, completed from reference TRBV5-4 and TRBJ1-6, reads ETGVTQSPTHLIKTRGQQVTLRCSSQSGHNTVSWYQQALGQGPQFIFQYYREEENGRGNFPPRFSGLQFPNYSSELNVNALELDDSALYLCASSWDRGNSPLHFGNGTRLTVT.

The chain is built from TRBV10-2 and TRBJ2-5; no clear D. V gave up 0 bases and J gave up 7 bases, with 12 bases separating them. This CDR3 is built from 14 residues. The germline V gene encodes CDR1 WSHSY and CDR2 SAAADI. This chain's CDR3 is CASSESIVTGTQYF. CDR3 in DNA: TGCGCCAGCAGTGAGTCGATAGTTACTGGGACCCAGTACTTC.

This clonotype was seen more than once but under ten times. The DNA of the CDR3 is TGTGCCAGCAGCTGGGATAGGGGGCGAGACTATGGCTACACCTTC. As protein: CASSWDRGRDYGYTF. The rearrangement uses TRBV7-2 and TRBJ1-2; 7 positions match TRBD1. V gave up 4 bases and J gave up 3 bases; unmatched junction bases: 8. CDR1 is SGHTA and CDR2 is FQGNSA in the germline V gene. There are 15 residues in the CDR3.

The V and J genes are TRBV18 and TRBJ2-7, with TRBD1 matching over 9 bases. CDR1 and CDR2 from the germline V gene are KGHSH and LQKENI. Trimming took 0 bases from V and 6 from J; bases not matched to a gene: 6. The CDR3 totals 15 residues. The CDR3, as DNA: TGTGCCAGCTCACCACCAGGGACAGGGTATGCCGAGCAGTACTTC. This translates into CASSPPGTGYAEQYF.

This chain connects TRBV7-6 to TRBJ1-6; D is uncertain. The CDR3 spans 15 residues. Germline CDR1 reads SGHVS; CDR2 reads FNYEAQ. V lost 3 bases, J lost 0 bases, and 6 bases lay in between. The CDR3 here is CASSLRDSYNSPLHF. The CDR3 DNA is TGTGCCAGCAGCTTGAGGGACTCCTATAATTCACCCCTCCACTTT.

In its sample, this clonotype was seen a few times. The CDR3 region has the DNA TGTGCCAGCAGTTACTCAGGGACAGGCGGTGAGCAGTTCTTC. Its protein is CASSYSGTGGEQFF. The chain employs TRBV6-5 and TRBJ2-1; 8 bases are shared with TRBD1. The ends lost 0 bases at V and 9 bases at J; junction bases unmatched: 4. In germline, CDR1 is MNHEY, CDR2 SVGAGI. The CDR3 is 14 residues long.

V is TRBV2 and J is TRBJ2-1, with 13 bases aligning to TRBD2. CDR1 is SNHLY and CDR2 is FYNNEI in the germline V gene. The CDR3 has 15 amino acids. Trimming took 6 bases from V and 9 from J; bases not matched to a gene: 8. CDR3 in amino acids: CASSPTSGGFFEQFF. The CDR3 DNA is TGTGCCAGCAGCCCGACTAGCGGGGGGTTTTTTGAGCAGTTCTTC.

V and J are TRBV7-9 and TRBJ2-7; possibly TRBD1 for D (6 bases). The ends were cut back, 3 bases at V and 5 bases at J, with 14 bases in the middle. In germline, CDR1 is SEHNR, CDR2 FQNEAQ (reference sequence). The CDR3 runs 14 residues. The CDR3 bases are TGTGCCAGCAGCTTCGTTCGTACAGGGCACGAGCAGTACTTC. It specifies CASSFVRTGHEQYF.

This clonotype was counted only a few times. The CDR3 bases are TGCAGCGTTGAAGCCGGGGGTGGCACTGAAGCTTTCTTT. Protein sequence: CSVEAGGGTEAFF. The chain recombines TRBV29-1 with TRBJ1-1; D may be TRBD1 (5 bases). CDR1 and CDR2 (germline): SQVTM, ANQGSEA. V lost 1 base to trimming and J lost 4 bases, with 10 bases between them. The CDR3 runs to 13 residues.

This chain links TRBV29-1 with TRBJ2-5, with TRBD2 identical over 11 bases. Germline V lookup: CDR1 SQVTM, CDR2 ANQGSEA. Trimming at V came to 1 base and at J to 5 bases, leaving 3 bases not matched to a gene. CDR3 length: 14 amino acids. The CDR3 protein is CSVEGASGGETQYF. The CDR3 DNA sequence: TGCAGCGTTGAAGGGGCTAGCGGGGGGGAGACCCAGTACTTC.

This clonotype was seen a few times. V usage is TRBV12-5 and J usage is TRBJ1-2; D is possibly TRBD1 (6 bases). Germline V lookup: CDR1 LGHNT, CDR2 FRNRAP. The V end lost 0 bases, the J end lost 3 bases, and 11 bases lay between the germline ends. This CDR3 spans 15 amino acids. CDR3 DNA: TGTGCTAGTGGTTTGGTATGGGCAGGGGACTATGGCTACACCTTC. As protein: CASGLVWAGDYGYTF.

This clonotype occurred a few times. The chain joins TRBV10-3 to TRBJ1-1, with 10 bases lining up with TRBD1. This CDR3 has 13 residues. V shed 7 bases, J shed 5 bases, and the junction held 4 bases outside the gene matches. Germline V lookup: CDR1 ENHRY, CDR2 SYGVKD. The CDR3 here is CAITGTGATEAFF. CDR3 DNA sequence: TGTGCCATCACCGGGACAGGGGCAACTGAAGCTTTCTTT.

The chain links TRBV9 to TRBJ2-3; TRBD2 agrees at 10 bases. The CDR3 spans 16 residues. V shed 4 bases, J shed 10 bases, and the junction held 15 bases outside the gene matches. From germline, CDR1 is SGDLS and CDR2 YYNGEE. CDR3 nucleotide sequence: TGTGCCAGCAGCATCTCCGGGACTAGCGCCTCTCACCCGCAGTATTTT. Protein sequence: CASSISGTSASHPQYF.

This clonotype was counted between two and nine times. This chain connects TRBV11-2 to TRBJ2-7, with 13 bases fitting TRBD2. CDR3 length: 15 residues. Germline V gene lookup returns CDR1 SGHAT and CDR2 FQNNGV. The ends lost 1 base at V and 3 bases at J; junction bases unmatched: 0. For the CDR3, the DNA is TGTGCCAGCAGCTTAGGACTAGCGGGGGGCTACGAGCAGTACTTC. It translates to CASSLGLAGGYEQYF.

This clonotype was seen many times. The V gene is TRBV7-3, the J gene TRBJ2-1; 15 nucleotides line up with TRBD2. The V gene's germline CDR1 is SGHTA and CDR2 FQGTGA. The CDR3 sequence is 16 residues long. Trimming removed 6 bases from V and 12 bases from J; junction bases left unmatched: 12. CDR3 in DNA: TGTGCCAGCAGTTCCTCCTCGGGACTAGCGGGAGGTGGGCAGTTCTTC. It is translated as CASSSSSGLAGGGQFF.

This clonotype was detected many times. This chain connects TRBV4-1 to TRBJ2-2, with D possibly TRBD1 on 5 matching bases. The length of the CDR3 is 17 residues. V was trimmed by 3 bases and J by 2 bases, leaving 16 bases between them. Germline V gives CDR1 MGHRA, CDR2 YSYEKL. CDR3 amino acids: CASSQVDMGFNTGELFF. CDR3 nucleotide sequence: TGCGCCAGCAGCCAGGTGGACATGGGCTTTAACACCGGGGAGCTGTTTTTT.